The sequence of this T cell receptor beta chain was determined in a study of shared clonotypes between healthy human individuals. Across the study: Three plates each covered CD4 naive and memory; CD8 naive two, CD8 memory one.

CDR3 length: 16 residues. Germline V lookup: CDR1 MNHEY, CDR2 SMNVEV (reference sequence). Between the trimmed V and J ends, which lost 0 bases and 3 bases, there was a span of 15 bases. Sequencing was performed with immunoSEQ multiplex PCR; in TCRdb, only in-frame clones are kept and a portion is missing. The sample shows 850,000 to 1,100,000 clones, approximately 80% of them seen only once. This clone was detected ten times or more. The rearrangement joins TRBV27 to TRBJ2-7, with D tentatively TRBD2 (6 bases). The sequence derives from a man younger than 35 in good health. Some clones in this sample may be carry-over from other donors' samples. The sample consisted of memory CD4+ T cells from PBMCs. Subset reported: CD45RA-negative fraction. This CDR3 is CASSLSLVEGYYEQYF. The CDR3 coding sequence is TGTGCCAGCAGTTTATCCCTCGTGGAGGGCTACTACGAGCAGTACTTC.